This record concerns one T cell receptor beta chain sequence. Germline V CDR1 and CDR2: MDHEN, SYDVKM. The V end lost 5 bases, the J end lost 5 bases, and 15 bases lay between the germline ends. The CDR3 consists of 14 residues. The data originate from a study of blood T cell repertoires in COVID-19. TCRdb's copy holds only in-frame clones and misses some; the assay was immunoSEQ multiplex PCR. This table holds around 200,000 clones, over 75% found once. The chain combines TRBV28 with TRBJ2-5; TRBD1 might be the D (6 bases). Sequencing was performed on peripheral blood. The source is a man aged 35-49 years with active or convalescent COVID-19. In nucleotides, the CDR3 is TGTGCCAGCAGTGGCCGGGCAGGGGTGGAGACCCAGTACTTC. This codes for CASSGRAGVETQYF.